What follows is one T cell receptor beta chain and its context. Antigen unknown. The PCR used 60 Vbeta and 13 Jbeta primers. Measured with immunoSEQ multiplex PCR; TCRdb has only the in-frame clones, and not every one. In the table there are 100,000 or so clones, about 80% of which are singletons. The data belong to a study of cytomegalovirus exposure and HLA in healthy donors. The V segment lost 2 bases and the J segment 1 base; nucleotides outside the gene matches: 8. CDR1 SGHTA and CDR2 FQGTGA come from the germline V gene. This CDR3 comprises 18 residues. Study-wide points: Later analysis indicated greater clonal expansion among HLA-associated TCR beta chains than among equally common other chains.

The sequencing sample was made of PBMCs. The J gene is TRBJ2-3, the V gene TRBV7-3; 11 bases align to TRBD2. This TCR was sampled from a man under 40 in good health and CMV-seronegative. DNA for the CDR3: TGTGCCAGCAGCTTATCTACTAGCGGGAGATGGGGCACAGATACGCAGTATTTT. This sequence encodes CASSLSTSGRWGTDTQYF.